Listed below are T cell receptor beta chains from one sample, sequenced in a study of PD-L1 blockade in urothelial cancer. Data came from immunoSEQ multiplex PCR; TCRdb stores just in-frame clones and leaves some out. The sample includes roughly 48,000 clones, roughly 84% of them seen just once. The sequences come from PBMCs, collected around atezolizumab (anti-PD-L1) treatment. The receptors here all came from a man aged 35 to 55 with urothelial cancer. CDR3s include the opening cysteine and the closing phenylalanine or tryptophan. D genes are given only for firm matches. Only part of the rows carry a size: once, few, many, or a class if the clone is expanded.

TRBJ1-5,TRBV7-2,15,once,TRBD1,TGTGCCAGCAGCCGGGACAGGGGGATCTATCAGCCCCAGCATTTT,CASSRDRGIYQPQHF
TRBJ2-7,TRBV11-2,16,NA,TRBD1,TGTGCCAGCAGCTTGAACGGACAGGGATTCGGCTACGAGCAGTACTTC,CASSLNGQGFGYEQYF
TRBJ2-7,TRBV18,15,NA,TRBD1,TGTGCCAGCTCACCGAGGGGACAGGGTAGAGACGAGCAGTACTTC,CASSPRGQGRDEQYF
TRBJ2-7,TRBV19,16,NA,TRBD2,TGTGCCAGTAGCCCGGGACTAGCGGGAGTAAAGTACGAGCAGTACTTC,CASSPGLAGVKYEQYF
TRBJ2-1,TRBV7-2,13,few,NA,TGTGCCAGCAGCCCGGGGAGAAGGGATGAGCAGTTCTTC,CASSPGRRDEQFF
TRBJ1-5,TRBV4-3,15,NA,NA,TGCGCCAGCAGCCAAGGAGGGAATAGCAATCAGCCCCAGCATTTT,CASSQGGNSNQPQHF
TRBJ1-2,TRBV7-2,14,few,NA,TGTGCCAGCAGCCCAGGAGGAGGACGAGGAGGCTACACCTTC,CASSPGGGRGGYTF
TRBJ2-7,TRBV4-1,14,NA,NA,TGCGCCAGCAGCCAAGGCAACGGTGCCTACGAGCAGTACTTC,CASSQGNGAYEQYF
TRBJ2-1,TRBV11-2,14,NA,TRBD2,TGTGCCAGCACCATAGCGGGGTCCTACAATGAGCAGTTCTTC,CASTIAGSYNEQFF
TRBJ2-3,TRBV15,16,NA,TRBD2,TGTGCCACCAGCAGCAGACTAGCGGGAATAGGTGATACGCAGTATTTT,CATSSRLAGIGDTQYF
TRBJ2-7,TRBV27,14,NA,TRBD2,TGTGCCAGCAGCCAAAACGAGAGAGCGGGGGAGCAGTACTTC,CASSQNERAGEQYF
TRBJ1-5,TRBV27,13,NA,TRBD1,TGTGCCAGCGGTCTACAGGGGAATCAGCCCCAGCATTTT,CASGLQGNQPQHF
TRBJ2-7,TRBV29-1,14,NA,TRBD2,TGCAGCGGGGGCGTTAGCGGGAGTATCAACGAGCAGTACTTC,CSGGVSGSINEQYF
TRBJ1-5,TRBV15,14,NA,NA,TGTGCCACCAGCAGAGTTGGCAACAATCAGCCCCAGCATTTT,CATSRVGNNQPQHF
TRBJ1-4,TRBV11-3,17,NA,TRBD1,TGTGCCAGCAGCCGACAACACAGGGGCAGAGTGTTAGAAAAACTGTTTTTT,CASSRQHRGRVLEKLFF
TRBJ2-3,TRBV7-9,15,NA,TRBD1,TGTGCCAGTCGGGGGACAGGGGGTACGACAGATACGCAGTATTTT,CASRGTGGTTDTQYF
TRBJ2-1,TRBV10-3,14,NA,TRBD2,TGTGCCACCCAAGGTAGCGGGTACTACAATGAGCAGTTCTTC,CATQGSGYYNEQFF
TRBJ2-7,TRBV5-1,14,once,TRBD1,TGCGCCAGCAGCTTGGCCGGGACAGGGTACGAGCAGTACTTC,CASSLAGTGYEQYF
TRBJ2-1,TRBV5-1,14,NA,TRBD2,TGCGCCAGCACCCGACTAGCGGGAGACAATGAGCAGTTCTTC,CASTRLAGDNEQFF
TRBJ2-2,TRBV11-2,15,NA,TRBD2,TGTGCCAGCAGCGGGACTAGCGGCTACACCGGGGAGCTGTTTTTT,CASSGTSGYTGELFF
TRBJ1-1,TRBV28,16,NA,NA,TGTGCCACCAAAACCGCATGGGCTACCATGAACACTGAAGCTTTCTTT,CATKTAWATMNTEAFF
TRBJ2-5,TRBV11-2,17,once,TRBD2,TGTGCCAGCAGCCTGAGACTAGCGGGAGAAGGCGGGGAGACCCAGTACTTC,CASSLRLAGEGGETQYF
TRBJ1-2,TRBV29-1,14,once,TRBD1,TGCAGCGTTGCTGTAGGACAGGGGAACTATGGCTACACCTTC,CSVAVGQGNYGYTF
TRBJ2-7,TRBV23-1,15,few,NA,TGCGCCAGCAGCCTCCGAGAGGTTCCTCCCTACGAGCAGTACTTC,CASSLREVPPYEQYF
TRBJ1-4,TRBV18,16,NA,NA,TGTGCCAGCTCACCAAAGAGGCAGCTACGTTTAGAAAAACTGTTTTTT,CASSPKRQLRLEKLFF
TRBJ1-1,TRBV25-1,15,NA,TRBD1,TGTGCCAGCAGTTCCCAGGGACAGCTAAACACTGAAGCTTTCTTT,CASSSQGQLNTEAFF
TRBJ2-1,TRBV4-3,14,once,NA,TGCGCCAGCAGCCCGTACAGCTCCTACAATGAGCAGTTCTTC,CASSPYSSYNEQFF
TRBJ2-3,TRBV11-2,12,once,NA,TGTGCCAGCAGCCCGTACACAGATACGCAGTATTTT,CASSPYTDTQYF
TRBJ1-1,TRBV19,13,NA,NA,TGTGCCAGTAGTATAGACGGGAACACTGAAGCTTTCTTT,CASSIDGNTEAFF
TRBJ2-7,TRBV11-2,16,few,NA,TGTGCCAGCAGCCCAATCAATCGACAGGACGCCTACGAGCAGTACTTC,CASSPINRQDAYEQYF
TRBJ2-1,TRBV7-2,14,NA,TRBD2,TGTGCCAGCAGATCGACTAGCGGGTACAATGAGCAGTTCTTC,CASRSTSGYNEQFF
TRBJ2-1,TRBV30,12,NA,NA,TGTGCCTGGAGTAAGAGCGCCAATGAGCAGTTCTTC,CAWSKSANEQFF
TRBJ2-3,TRBV7-2,15,once,NA,TGTGCCAGCAGCACAAAACAACGACTGCCAGATACGCAGTATTTT,CASSTKQRLPDTQYF
TRBJ2-3,TRBV4-1,14,NA,NA,TGCGCCAGCAGCTATAATTTCTTCACAGATACGCAGTATTTT,CASSYNFFTDTQYF
TRBJ2-1,TRBV11-2,18,NA,TRBD2,TGTGCCAGCAGCTTAGCTTTCCGGCTAGCGGGGACCTACAATGAGCAGTTCTTC,CASSLAFRLAGTYNEQFF
TRBJ2-1,TRBV5-1,16,NA,TRBD2,TGCGCCAGCAGCTGGCCCGGGCTAGCGGGATCCCATGAGCAGTTCTTC,CASSWPGLAGSHEQFF
TRBJ2-1,TRBV14,13,NA,NA,TGTGCCAGCAGCCAAGGGGAGGGGGATGAGCAGTTCTTC,CASSQGEGDEQFF
TRBJ1-1,TRBV5-1,13,NA,TRBD1,TGCGCCAGCAGCCCGGACAGGGCTACTGAAGCTTTCTTT,CASSPDRATEAFF
TRBJ2-1,TRBV28,12,NA,NA,TGTGCCAGCAGCTCAGGACTCCAGGAGCAGTTCTTC,CASSSGLQEQFF
TRBJ2-3,TRBV28,17,NA,NA,TGTGCCAGCAGTTTAGGAGGCGGGACCACTACCACAGATACGCAGTATTTT,CASSLGGGTTTTDTQYF
TRBJ2-7,TRBV13,11,medium-sized,NA,TGTGCCAGCAGCTCTCAGTACGAGCAGTACTTC,CASSSQYEQYF
TRBJ2-1,TRBV10-3,15,NA,NA,TGTGCCATCAGTGATTCAGGGGCGAAGGGCAATGAGCAGTTCTTC,CAISDSGAKGNEQFF
TRBJ1-2,TRBV7-2,15,NA,TRBD1,TGTGCCAGCAGCTTTCAATCGACAGGGTCTCGTGGCTACACCTTC,CASSFQSTGSRGYTF
TRBJ1-5,TRBV19,15,NA,TRBD1,TGTGCCAGTGGGACAATGACAGGGAGCAATCAGCCCCAGCATTTT,CASGTMTGSNQPQHF